The 13 T cell receptor beta chains in this list originate from one sample, sequenced in a study of read filtering for tumor transcriptome and immune sequencing. From around 440 ng of RNA, a library with molecular barcoded alpha/delta and beta/gamma adaptors was made. A single record per CDR3 protein comes from TCRdb applying MiXCR to the reads. The table includes approximately 140,000 distinct CDR3 sequences, 13% detected once. Sequencing was performed on a population of CD138-negative cells sorted from bone marrow. The receptors were gathered from a donor aged 40 or older with multiple myeloma.

This clonotype was found many times. The chain has TRBV5-5 and TRBJ2-1; D gene unclear. This CDR3 is 13 amino acids long. Trimming left V 0 bases short and J 5 bases short, with 6 bases between. Germline V gene data show CDR1 as SGHKS and CDR2 as YYEKEE (reference sequence). The CDR3 sequence is CASSLDVNNEQFF. CDR3 DNA: TGTGCCAGCAGCTTGGATGTGAACAATGAGCAGTTCTTC.

Note on this clonotype: A read error likely explains this, since a far larger clone differs by one base. The J gene is TRBJ2-1, the V gene TRBV7-2, with 11 bases fitting TRBD1. V was pared by 5 bases and J by 4 bases, with 4 bases of the junction left unmatched. The CDR3 is 15 residues long. CDR1 and CDR2 (germline): SGHTA, FQGNSA. CDR3 loop: CASSGGQGVYNEQFF. The DNA for the CDR3 is TGTGCCAGCAGCGGGGGACAGGGGGTGTACAATGAGCAGTTCTTC.

V gene TRBV29-1 combines with J gene TRBJ1-1, with a weak D call TRBD1 (6 bases). Trimming cost V 7 bases and J 10 bases, with 19 bases left between them. This CDR3 has 12 amino acids. Per the germline V gene, CDR1 is SQVTM and CDR2 is ANQGSEA. CDR3 amino acids: CSAVDSGAGAFF. The CDR3 DNA is TGCAGCGCCGTTGACTCAGGGGCTGGAGCTTTCTTT. Variable domain in full (rest from reference TRBV29-1 and TRBJ1-1): SAVISQKPSRDICQRGTSLTIQCQVDSQVTMMFWYRQQPGQSLTLIATANQGSEATYESGFVIDKFPISRPNLTFSTLTVSNMSPEDSSIYLCSAVDSGAGAFFGQGTRLTVV.

This chain links TRBV2 with TRBJ1-5; D not resolved. With 5 bases removed from V and 3 bases from J, the gap between germline ends came to 11 bases. The germline V gene encodes CDR1 SNHLY and CDR2 FYNNEI. The CDR3 is made up of 14 amino acids. This chain's CDR3 is CASSLRAPNQPQHF. CDR3 in DNA: TGTGCCAGCAGTTTGAGGGCCCCCAATCAGCCCCAGCATTTT.

This clonotype was seen ten or more times. The rearrangement uses TRBV20-1 and TRBJ2-5, with TRBD1 matching 7 bases. The CDR3 is made up of 14 amino acids. Per the germline V gene, CDR1 is DFQATT and CDR2 is SNEGSKA (reference sequence). J gave up 5 bases and V 2 bases, and 8 bases lay outside the gene matches. The CDR3 nucleotides are TGCAGTGCTAGACGAGAGACAGGGCGGGAGACCCAGTACTTC. It specifies CSARRETGRETQYF.

This clonotype was seen repeatedly, ten times or more. The CDR3 nucleotides are TGCAGCGTCGGTTCAGGGGGCTTAGCTTTCTTT. This translates into CSVGSGGLAFF. The chain couples TRBV29-1 to TRBJ1-1; 8 bases are shared with TRBD1. This CDR3 spans 11 amino acids. CDR1 is SQVTM and CDR2 is ANQGSEA in the germline V gene. V shed 6 bases and J 10 bases; nucleotides not matched to a gene: 7.

This clonotype was recorded at least ten times. The CDR3 region is CASSKGLAAGELFF. CDR3 sequence (DNA): TGTGCCAGTAGTAAAGGACTAGCGGCCGGGGAGCTGTTTTTT. The V gene is TRBV19, the J gene TRBJ2-2, with TRBD2 matching 10 bases. The length of the CDR3 is 14 residues. The J segment lost 6 bases and the V segment lost 4 bases, leaving 2 bases of the junction unmatched. Germline V gene data show CDR1 as LNHDA and CDR2 as SQIVND (reference sequence).

This clonotype has at least ten counts. The V gene is TRBV5-8, the J gene TRBJ2-1; 14 nucleotides match TRBD2. Germline-derived CDR1 and CDR2 are SGHTS and YDEGEE. The CDR3 is 17 amino acids. J lost 5 bases, V lost 0 bases, and 4 bases had no gene match. This chain's CDR3 is CASSLERGLAGDNEQFF. In nucleotides, the CDR3 is TGTGCCAGCAGCTTGGAGCGGGGACTAGCGGGAGACAATGAGCAGTTCTTC. Together with reference TRBV5-8 and TRBJ2-1, the CDR3 gives the full variable domain: EAGVTQSPTHLIKTRGQQATLRCSPISGHTSVYWYQQALGLGLQFLLWYDEGEERNRGNFPPRFSGRQFPNYSSELNVNALELEDSALYLCASSLERGLAGDNEQFFGPGTRLTVL.

A word on this clonotype: Given a much more abundant clone one base away, this may be a read error. This chain links TRBV27 with TRBJ2-4, with TRBD2 identical over 7 bases. Germline V gene lookup returns CDR1 MNHEY and CDR2 SMNVEV (reference sequence). The CDR3 contains 14 residues. The CDR3 DNA follows: TGTGCCAGCTCAGCGGGGCTAGCCAGAAACATTCAGTACTTC. This codes for CASSAGLARNIQYF.

The rearrangement joins TRBV9 to TRBJ2-4; D is ambiguous. Looked up from germline, CDR1 is SGDLS and CDR2 is YYNGEE. V lost 0 bases, J lost 9 bases, and 13 bases lay in between. This CDR3 is built from 14 residues. CDR3 loop: CASSVGIGQSIQYF. The CDR3 DNA follows: TGTGCCAGCAGCGTAGGCATCGGGCAATCCATTCAGTACTTC.

This clonotype was observed many times. V usage is TRBV3-1 and J usage is TRBJ2-1; 14 bases map to TRBD2. Per germline, CDR1 LGHDT and CDR2 YNNKEL (reference sequence). The CDR3 consists of 15 residues. V lost 3 bases and J lost 10; bases outside the gene matches: 5. The CDR3 reads CASSQGLAGAREQFF. CDR3 in DNA: TGTGCCAGCAGCCAGGGACTAGCGGGAGCCCGCGAGCAGTTCTTC.

J is TRBJ2-4 and V is TRBV5-4, with 15 bases aligning to TRBD2. V lost 4 bases to trimming and J lost 12 bases; unmatched junction nucleotides: 8. The CDR3 runs to 15 residues. CDR1 SGHNT and CDR2 YYREEE come from the germline V gene (reference sequence). CDR3 DNA sequence: TGTGCCAGCAGCCCGGGGACTAGCGGGAGGAGTCGTCAGTACTTC. Translating gives CASSPGTSGRSRQYF.

About this clonotype itself: A single base separates this from a much larger clone, so it may be a read error. The rearrangement uses TRBV10-3 and TRBJ1-1; TRBD1 agrees at 8 bases. This CDR3 contains 14 residues. Germline V gives CDR1 ENHRY, CDR2 SYGVKD. For the CDR3, the DNA is TGTGCCATCAGTGTCGAGACAGGGGAGACTGAAGCTCTCTTT. Its translation: CAISVETGETEALF.